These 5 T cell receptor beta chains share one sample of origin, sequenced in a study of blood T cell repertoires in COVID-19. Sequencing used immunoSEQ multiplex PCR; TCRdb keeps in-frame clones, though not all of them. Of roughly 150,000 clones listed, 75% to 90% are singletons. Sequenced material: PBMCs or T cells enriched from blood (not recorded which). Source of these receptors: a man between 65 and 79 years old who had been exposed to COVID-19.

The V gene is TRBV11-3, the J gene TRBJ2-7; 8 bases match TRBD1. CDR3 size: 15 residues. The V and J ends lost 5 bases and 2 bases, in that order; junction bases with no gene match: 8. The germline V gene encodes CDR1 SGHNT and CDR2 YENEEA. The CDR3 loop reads CASSLGDRPAYEQYF. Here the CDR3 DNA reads TGTGCCAGCAGCCTTGGGGACAGGCCGGCCTACGAGCAGTACTTC.

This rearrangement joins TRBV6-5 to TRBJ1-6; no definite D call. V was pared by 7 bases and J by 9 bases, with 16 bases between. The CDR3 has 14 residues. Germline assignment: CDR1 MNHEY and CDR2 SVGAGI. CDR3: CASNLGALGSPLHF. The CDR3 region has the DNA TGTGCCAGCAACCTCGGAGCCCTCGGTTCACCCCTCCACTTT.

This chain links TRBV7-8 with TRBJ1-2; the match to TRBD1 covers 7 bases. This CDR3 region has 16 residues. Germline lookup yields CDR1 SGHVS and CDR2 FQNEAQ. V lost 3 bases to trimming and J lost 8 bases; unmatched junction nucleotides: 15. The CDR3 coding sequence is TGTGCCAGCAGCTTTATCCGGACAGGCCTTACCGGGGGCTACACCTTC. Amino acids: CASSFIRTGLTGGYTF.

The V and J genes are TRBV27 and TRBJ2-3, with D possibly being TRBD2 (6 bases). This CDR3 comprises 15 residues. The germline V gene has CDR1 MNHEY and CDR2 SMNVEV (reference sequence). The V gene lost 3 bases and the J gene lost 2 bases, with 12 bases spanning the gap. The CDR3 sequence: CASSFAGLLTDTQYF. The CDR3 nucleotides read TGTGCCAGCAGTTTTGCGGGACTCCTCACAGATACGCAGTATTTT.

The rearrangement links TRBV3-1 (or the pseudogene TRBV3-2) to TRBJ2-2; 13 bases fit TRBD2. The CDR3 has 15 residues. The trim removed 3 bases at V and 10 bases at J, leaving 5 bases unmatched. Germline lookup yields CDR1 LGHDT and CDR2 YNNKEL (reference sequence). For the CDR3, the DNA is TGTGCCAGCAGCCACCGAGGACTAGCGGGAGCGGAGCTGTTTTTT. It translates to CASSHRGLAGAELFF.